The rows below give T cell receptor beta chains drawn from one sample of a study of CD8 T cells in ankylosing spondylitis. In TCRdb, the 5' RACE reads were re-called with MiXCR into one record per CDR3 protein. The sample lists about 390,000 distinct CDR3 sequences, approximately 20% occurring once. What was sequenced was blood, either unsorted or a sorted T cell fraction (not recorded which). Receptors originate from a male donor with ankylosing spondylitis. The CDR3 runs from the conserved cysteine through the conserved F or W. The D gene is left open where the match is weak.

V gene	D gene	CDR3 protein
TRBV29-1	TRBD2	CSGGLAGNTGELFF
TRBV13	NA	CASSTLGQGETQYF
TRBV18	NA	CASSPATDSFDTEAFF
TRBV6-5	TRBD2	CASSSAGGRNEQFF
TRBV5-1	TRBD2	CASSFGGSGGYEQYF
TRBV10-3	TRBD2	CAISEGGAVSGANVLTF
TRBV7-2	NA	CASTPGVFYEQYF
TRBV12-3/TRBV12-4	NA	CASTKGREGPNTQYF
TRBV27	NA	CASSLFRLGGPGTGELFF
TRBV5-1	NA	CASSLAPGDSYEQYF
TRBV12-3/TRBV12-4	TRBD1	CASSSNRGLEQYF
TRBV10-3	NA	CAISGVLGGPYEQYF
TRBV12-3/TRBV12-4	TRBD1	CASRSTGGYSPLHF
TRBV9	NA	CASSVDRGKGEQYF
TRBV30	NA	CAWNGPGNTGELFF
TRBV20-1	TRBD1	CSARDAGQGPGTEAFF
TRBV5-1	TRBD1	CASSVGQGRNQPQHF
TRBV29-1	NA	CSVKPRWGSADYEQYF
TRBV6-5	TRBD2	CASSLTRSGIGRDTQYF
TRBV29-1	NA	CSAKERGLNTGELFF
TRBV20-1	TRBD2	CSAPRGRVLADTQYF
TRBV7-2	NA	CASALSGGSYNEQFF
TRBV6-1	TRBD1	CATRTGANPSYEQYF
TRBV7-9	NA	CASSFRDHQETQYF
TRBV20-1	TRBD1	CSAPARDRKNIQYF
TRBV7-2	NA	CASSREPGGDYGYTF
TRBV7-8	NA	CASSLYRQPQHF
TRBV5-1	TRBD1	CASRKDRDRVYEQYF
TRBV3-1	NA	CASSRPGSQGTEAFF
TRBV9	NA	CASSAQTMNTEAFF
TRBV5-6	NA	CASSLTGNYNEQFF
TRBV28	NA	CASSLFLKIYEQYF
TRBV5-1	NA	CASSFPGGGSETQYF
TRBV5-1	NA	CASSLAGAGNTIYF
TRBV7-9	NA	CASSTTGISSYGYTF
TRBV3-1	TRBD2	CASSPWTSGRRRTQYF
TRBV20-1	TRBD1	CSAREAAQGVSNQPQHF
TRBV28	NA	CASHRRRANTEAFF
TRBV5-1	NA	CASSLAPTNEKLFF
TRBV29-1	NA	CSVRLQGVDQPQHF
TRBV5-1	NA	CASSFHALKATNEKLFF
TRBV3-1	NA	CASSRGSETQYF
TRBV7-8	TRBD1	CASSTRPWTGGAPNSPLHF
TRBV20-1	NA	CSARDWRENTGELFF
TRBV29-1	TRBD2	CSGGRGTYEQYF
TRBV6-1	NA	CASSRIPGGNYEQYF
TRBV7-3	TRBD2	CASSQPGLTLHNEQFF
TRBV18	TRBD1	CASSPFRGANEKLFF
TRBV28	TRBD1	CASSFDRGIYEQYF
TRBV20-1	NA	CSANNRGANTGELFF
TRBV12-3/TRBV12-4	NA	CASGGSGANVLTF
TRBV20-1	TRBD1	CSGARRGNSYEQYF
TRBV28	NA	CASAQGIPGYTF
TRBV12-3/TRBV12-4	TRBD1	CASSPPGQGNTEAFF
TRBV7-9	NA	CASSSWREQYF
TRBV5-1	NA	CASSLVEGLSYNEQFF